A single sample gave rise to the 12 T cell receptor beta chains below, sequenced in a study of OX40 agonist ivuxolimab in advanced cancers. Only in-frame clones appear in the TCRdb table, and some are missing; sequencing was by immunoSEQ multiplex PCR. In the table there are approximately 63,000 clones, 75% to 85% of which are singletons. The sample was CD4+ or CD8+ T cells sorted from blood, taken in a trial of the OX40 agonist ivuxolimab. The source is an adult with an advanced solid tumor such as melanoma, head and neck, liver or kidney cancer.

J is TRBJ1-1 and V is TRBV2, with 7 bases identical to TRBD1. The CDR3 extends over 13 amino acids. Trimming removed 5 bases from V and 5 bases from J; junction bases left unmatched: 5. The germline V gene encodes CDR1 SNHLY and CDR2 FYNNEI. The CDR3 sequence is CASSRKQGTEAFF. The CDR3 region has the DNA TGTGCCAGCAGTCGGAAACAGGGGACTGAAGCTTTCTTT.

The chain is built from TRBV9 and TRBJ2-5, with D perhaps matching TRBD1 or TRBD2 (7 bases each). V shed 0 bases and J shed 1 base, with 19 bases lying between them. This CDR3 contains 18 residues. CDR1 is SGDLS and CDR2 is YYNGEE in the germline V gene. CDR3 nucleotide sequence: TGTGCCAGCAGCGTAGGTTCGTGGGGGGGACAGTTCCAAGAGACCCAGTACTTC. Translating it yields CASSVGSWGGQFQETQYF. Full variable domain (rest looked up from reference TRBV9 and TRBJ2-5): DSGVTQTPKHLITATGQRVTLRCSPRSGDLSVYWYQQSLDQGLQFLIQYYNGEERAKGNILERFSAQQFPDLHSELNLSSLELGDSALYFCASSVGSWGGQFQETQYFGPGTRLLVL.

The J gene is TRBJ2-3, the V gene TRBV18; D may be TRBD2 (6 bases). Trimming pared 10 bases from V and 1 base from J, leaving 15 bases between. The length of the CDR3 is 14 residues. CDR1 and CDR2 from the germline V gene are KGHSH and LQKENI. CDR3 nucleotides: TGTGCCACCTCGGAGGGATTTGGCACAGATACGCAGTATTTT. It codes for CATSEGFGTDTQYF.

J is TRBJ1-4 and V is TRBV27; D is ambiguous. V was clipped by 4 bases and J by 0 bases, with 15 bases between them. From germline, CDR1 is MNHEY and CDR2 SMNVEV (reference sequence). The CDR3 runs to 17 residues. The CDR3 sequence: CASSSLTLGSTNEKLFF. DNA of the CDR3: TGTGCCAGCAGTTCCCTGACATTGGGATCAACTAATGAAAAACTGTTTTTT.

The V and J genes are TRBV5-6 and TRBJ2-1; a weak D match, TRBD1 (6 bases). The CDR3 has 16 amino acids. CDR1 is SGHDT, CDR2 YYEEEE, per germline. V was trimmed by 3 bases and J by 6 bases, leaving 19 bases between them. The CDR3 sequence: CASSSLPTTGFNEQFF. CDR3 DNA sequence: TGTGCCAGCAGCTCATTACCCACCACAGGGTTCAATGAGCAGTTCTTC.

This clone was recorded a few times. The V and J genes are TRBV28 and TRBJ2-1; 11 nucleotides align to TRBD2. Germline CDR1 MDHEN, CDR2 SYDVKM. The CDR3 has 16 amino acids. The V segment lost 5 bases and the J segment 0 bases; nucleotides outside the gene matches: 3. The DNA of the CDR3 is TGTGCCAGCAGTCCTGGGACTAGCGGCTCCTACAATGAGCAGTTCTTC. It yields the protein CASSPGTSGSYNEQFF.

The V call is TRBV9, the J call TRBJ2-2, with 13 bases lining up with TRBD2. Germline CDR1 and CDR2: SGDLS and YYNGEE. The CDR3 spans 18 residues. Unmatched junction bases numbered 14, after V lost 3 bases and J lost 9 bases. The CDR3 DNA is TGTGCCAGCAGCGACCGCGGACTAGCGGGAGAAACGCGGAGGGAGCTGTTTTTT. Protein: CASSDRGLAGETRRELFF.

The chain's CDR3 is CASSIWGTSFNTEAFF. Written as DNA, the CDR3 is TGTGCCAGTAGTATTTGGGGGACTTCTTTCAACACTGAAGCTTTCTTT. The chain combines TRBV19 with TRBJ1-1; tentative D call: TRBD1 (5 bases). The CDR3 has 16 residues. Germline V gives CDR1 LNHDA, CDR2 SQIVND (reference sequence). Trimming removed 3 bases from V and 2 bases from J, with 16 bases in between.

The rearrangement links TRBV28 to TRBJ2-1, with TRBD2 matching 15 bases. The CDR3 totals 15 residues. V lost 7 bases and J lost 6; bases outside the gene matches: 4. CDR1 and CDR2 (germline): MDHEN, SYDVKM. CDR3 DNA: TGTGCCAGCACTAGGACTAGCGGGGGGGGCAATGAGCAGTTCTTC. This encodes CASTRTSGGGNEQFF.

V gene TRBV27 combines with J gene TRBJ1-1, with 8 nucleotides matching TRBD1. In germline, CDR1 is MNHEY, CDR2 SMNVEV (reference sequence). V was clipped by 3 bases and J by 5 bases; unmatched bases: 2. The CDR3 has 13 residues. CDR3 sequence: CASSFRQGTEAFF. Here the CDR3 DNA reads TGTGCCAGCAGTTTTAGACAGGGGACTGAAGCTTTCTTT.

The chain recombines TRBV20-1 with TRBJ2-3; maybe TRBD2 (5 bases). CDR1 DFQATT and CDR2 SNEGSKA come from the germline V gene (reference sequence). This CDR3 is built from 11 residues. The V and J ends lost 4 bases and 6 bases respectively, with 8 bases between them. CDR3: CSAMERDTQYF. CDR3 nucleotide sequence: TGCAGTGCTATGGAGCGGGATACGCAGTATTTT.

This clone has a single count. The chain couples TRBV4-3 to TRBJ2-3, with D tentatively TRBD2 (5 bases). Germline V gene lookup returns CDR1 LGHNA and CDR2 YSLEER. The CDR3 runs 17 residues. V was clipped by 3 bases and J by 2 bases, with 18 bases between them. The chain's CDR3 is CASSQDRMSGLTDTQYF. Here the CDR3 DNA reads TGCGCCAGCAGCCAGGACCGGATGAGCGGTCTCACAGATACGCAGTATTTT.